This TCR beta chain was retrieved from a study of T cell responses to AZD1222 COVID-19 vaccine. Using immunoSEQ multiplex PCR, the repertoire was profiled, and TCRdb retains in-frame clones only, with some absent. The sample records under 95,000 clones, about nine tenths being singletons. Trimming removed 1 base from V and 10 bases from J; junction bases left unmatched: 10. Germline V lookup: CDR1 KGHSH, CDR2 LQKENI. The CDR3 is made up of 16 amino acids. The analysis combined second doses at about 4 or about 12 weeks. Specimen: peripheral blood, collected 28 days after the second AZD1222 dose. The V call is TRBV18, the J call TRBJ1-6; 7 nucleotides line up with TRBD1. The clonotype comes from an adult who received the AZD1222 COVID-19 vaccine. CDR3 coding DNA: TGTGCCAGCTCACCACTGTCCTCGAACAGGGGATCACCCCTCCACTTT. Its protein product is CASSPLSSNRGSPLHF.